Below, 16 T cell receptor beta chains from the same sample are listed, as sequenced in a study of blood T cell repertoires in COVID-19. Produced via immunoSEQ multiplex PCR; TCRdb's table is partial and in-frame only. The profile shows 200,000 to 250,000 clones, 82% of them singletons. What was sequenced was peripheral blood. These receptors were collected from an elderly woman with acute or convalescent COVID-19.

The gene calls are TRBV15 and TRBJ1-1; D possibly corresponds to TRBD1 (5 bases). Germline values: CDR1 LNHNV, CDR2 YYDKDF (reference sequence). V lost 8 bases to trimming and J lost 5 bases, with 21 bases between them. The CDR3 has 15 residues. CDR3 DNA sequence: TGTGCCACCGGTCCCTCGGGACTCAGGAGGACTGAAGCTTTCTTT. This translates into CATGPSGLRRTEAFF.

J is TRBJ1-2 and V is TRBV9; D possibly corresponds to TRBD1 (6 bases). V gave up 0 bases and J gave up 3 bases, with 9 bases separating them. Germline V gene data show CDR1 as SGDLS and CDR2 as YYNGEE. This CDR3 spans 14 amino acids. The CDR3 loop reads CASSVGSGDYGYTF. The CDR3, as DNA: TGTGCCAGCAGCGTAGGGTCAGGGGACTATGGCTACACCTTC.

The chain links TRBV5-1 to TRBJ2-1, with D perhaps matching TRBD1 (6 bases). Germline lookup yields CDR1 SGHRS and CDR2 YFSETQ. V lost 3 bases and J lost 6, with 13 bases in between. There are 14 residues in the CDR3. The CDR3 region is CASSSGQLSNEQFF. DNA of the CDR3: TGCGCCAGCAGCTCGGGACAACTAAGCAATGAGCAGTTCTTC.

The chain has TRBV7-2 and TRBJ1-2; tentative D call: TRBD1 (5 bases). V was clipped by 5 bases and J by 4 bases, with 14 bases between them. Germline V gene lookup returns CDR1 SGHTA and CDR2 FQGNSA. The CDR3 consists of 14 residues. CDR3 loop: CASSIPTEFYGYTF. The CDR3 DNA follows: TGTGCCAGCAGCATACCGACAGAATTCTATGGCTACACCTTC.

V usage is TRBV20-1 and J usage is TRBJ1-2; D not certain. Germline V gene lookup returns CDR1 DFQATT and CDR2 SNEGSKA (reference sequence). CDR3 size: 12 residues. Between the trimmed V and J ends, which lost 3 bases and 6 bases, there was a span of 11 bases. The CDR3 reads CSASIWSHGYTF. CDR3 bases: TGCAGTGCTAGTATTTGGAGCCATGGCTACACCTTC.

This chain connects TRBV6-2 or TRBV6-3 to TRBJ1-6; D might be TRBD1 (5 bases). The V end lost 4 bases, the J end lost 10 bases, and 17 bases lay between the germline ends. The CDR3 spans 15 residues. Germline CDR1 MNHEY, CDR2 SVGEGT. CDR3 in amino acids: CASSLSGTPSSPLHF. The CDR3 DNA is TGTGCCAGCAGTTTGTCCGGGACTCCTTCCTCACCCCTCCACTTT.

The table lists this clone with a count of one. One junction end disagrees with the germline gene, perhaps due to a read error. The chain couples TRBV5-4 to TRBJ1-6; a possible D gene is TRBD1 (6 bases). Germline V gives CDR1 SGHNT, CDR2 YYREEE (reference sequence). This CDR3 is 12 amino acids long. CDR3 nucleotide sequence: TGTGCCAGCAGTTTGGACAGTTCACCCCTCCACTTT. It is translated as CASSLDSSPLHF.

The rearrangement uses TRBV5-6 and TRBJ2-3, with TRBD1 as a possible D gene (6 bases). The CDR3 spans 17 residues. V lost 0 bases, J lost 6 bases, and 20 bases lay in between. CDR1 and CDR2 (germline): SGHDT, YYEEEE. CDR3 amino acids: CASSLETGQTLIDTQYF. The CDR3 DNA reads TGTGCCAGCAGCTTGGAAACAGGACAGACCCTAATTGATACGCAGTATTTT.

The chain couples TRBV7-3 to TRBJ2-3; TRBD2 agrees at 7 bases. CDR3 size: 16 residues. V gave up 1 base and J gave up 7 bases; unmatched junction bases: 11. Germline assignment: CDR1 SGHTA and CDR2 FQGTGA. DNA of the CDR3: TGTGCCAGCAGCTTAATCTCGCCTAGCGGTTCGAATACGCAGTATTTT. Translation gives CASSLISPSGSNTQYF.

This chain connects TRBV19 to TRBJ1-5; D uncertain. Trimming left V 7 bases short and J 6 bases short, with 16 bases between. The germline V gene has CDR1 LNHDA and CDR2 SQIVND (reference sequence). This CDR3 has 14 amino acids. The CDR3 here is CASNVVSLSQPQHF. CDR3 nucleotides: TGTGCCAGTAATGTCGTGTCTCTAAGTCAGCCCCAGCATTTT. The full variable domain, with the rest looked up from reference TRBV19 and TRBJ1-5, is DGGITQSPKYLFRKEGQNVTLSCEQNLNHDAMYWYRQDPGQGLRLIYYSQIVNDFQKGDIAEGYSVSREKKESFPLTVTSAQKNPTAFYLCASNVVSLSQPQHFGDGTRLSIL.

V is TRBV7-9 and J is TRBJ1-2, with a tentative D call TRBD1 (6 bases). V was cut by 5 bases and J by 2 bases, with 12 bases left in between. The V gene's germline CDR1 is SEHNR and CDR2 FQNEAQ (reference sequence). The CDR3 is 14 residues long. The CDR3 nucleotides are TGTGCCAGCAGCCACGATACAGGGAACTATGGCTACACCTTC. Its translation: CASSHDTGNYGYTF.

CDR3: CSAIRGSGAFF. CDR3 nucleotides: TGCAGTGCTATCAGGGGTTCCGGCGCTTTCTTT. The V call is TRBV20-1, the J call TRBJ1-1; D is possibly TRBD1 (6 bases). CDR1 is DFQATT, CDR2 SNEGSKA, per germline (reference sequence). Trimming removed 4 bases at V and 11 bases at J, with 14 bases between. The CDR3 has 11 residues.

This chain uses TRBV18 with TRBJ2-1, with TRBD1 identical over 12 bases. V was pared by 3 bases and J by 5 bases, with 2 bases of the junction left unmatched. The CDR3 consists of 15 residues. Looked up from germline, CDR1 is KGHSH and CDR2 is LQKENI. CDR3 nucleotides: TGTGCCAGCTCACCGGGGACAGGGGGCCACAATGAGCAGTTCTTC. This codes for CASSPGTGGHNEQFF.

V and J are TRBV2 and TRBJ1-1; TRBD1 aligns across 7 bases. The J segment lost 1 base and the V segment lost 4 bases, leaving 6 bases of the junction unmatched. From germline, CDR1 is SNHLY and CDR2 FYNNEI. The CDR3 consists of 15 residues. CDR3 sequence: CASSAGQNKNTEAFF. The CDR3 DNA reads TGTGCCAGCAGTGCGGGACAGAACAAGAACACTGAAGCTTTCTTT.

This chain uses TRBV7-6 with TRBJ2-7; TRBD1 matches at 8 bases. Germline V gene data show CDR1 as SGHVS and CDR2 as FNYEAQ. The CDR3 is 20 amino acids. The trim removed 3 bases at V and 2 bases at J, leaving 21 bases unmatched. This chain's CDR3 is CASSFKPPTGAGKFTYEQYF. CDR3 nucleotides: TGTGCCAGCAGCTTCAAACCACCGACAGGGGCCGGGAAGTTTACCTACGAGCAGTACTTC.

As concerns this clone: At one of its ends the junction is not consistent with the germline gene, which may arise from a read error. The CDR3 sequence: CASSSQTRLKIF. Here the CDR3 DNA reads TGTGCCAGCAGTTCGCAGACTCGGCTAAAGATCTTC. V usage is TRBV12-3 or TRBV12-4 and J usage is TRBJ2-1; D call uncertain. The CDR3 is made up of 12 amino acids.